A selection of T cell receptor beta chains follows, all from one sample in a study of shared clonotypes between healthy human individuals. Data came from immunoSEQ multiplex PCR; TCRdb stores just in-frame clones and leaves some out. The sample contains approximately 2.1 million clones, 85% to 95% of which appear only once. The sequenced material came from naive CD4+ T cells from PBMCs. Source of these receptors: a man aged 18 to 29 in good health. Some clones in this sample may be carry-over from other donors' samples. The CDR3 runs from the conserved cysteine through the conserved F or W. A D gene is named only where the DNA matches it firmly. Where a row states a size, it is once, few, many or the class of an expanded clone; other rows omit it.

v_call: TRBV30; j_call: TRBJ1-1; clone_size: -; d_call: TRBD1; cdr3_nt: TGTGCCTGTTCGACAGGGGCCAACACTGAAGCTTTCTTT; cdr3_aa: CACSTGANTEAFF
v_call: TRBV4-1; j_call: TRBJ2-3; clone_size: -; d_call: TRBD2; cdr3_nt: TGCGCCAGCCACGGGGGTCTAGCGGGAGGGGTGTATACGCAGTATTTT; cdr3_aa: CASHGGLAGGVYTQYF
v_call: TRBV6-1; j_call: TRBJ1-4; clone_size: -; d_call: -; cdr3_nt: TGTGCCAGCAGTCTCAATGAAAAACTGTTTTTT; cdr3_aa: CASSLNEKLFF
v_call: TRBV7-3; j_call: TRBJ1-2; clone_size: -; d_call: TRBD1; cdr3_nt: TGTGCCAGCAGCCCCGGGACAGGCCTGGGTCCCTATGGCTACACCTTC; cdr3_aa: CASSPGTGLGPYGYTF
v_call: TRBV5-8; j_call: TRBJ1-2; clone_size: -; d_call: -; cdr3_nt: TGTGCCAGCAGCTTGGAAGGGACCATTAAGCTAGACTATGGCTACACCTTC; cdr3_aa: CASSLEGTIKLDYGYTF
v_call: TRBV7-2; j_call: TRBJ2-2; clone_size: -; d_call: -; cdr3_nt: TGTGCCAGCAGCTCACTAGTGTCGTACACCGGGGAGCTGTTTTTT; cdr3_aa: CASSSLVSYTGELFF
v_call: TRBV5-1; j_call: TRBJ2-2; clone_size: -; d_call: -; cdr3_nt: TGCGCCAGCAGCTCTACAACGAACACCGGGGAGCTGTTTTTT; cdr3_aa: CASSSTTNTGELFF
v_call: TRBV27; j_call: TRBJ1-1; clone_size: -; d_call: -; cdr3_nt: TGTGCCAGCAGTTTGAGGTCGGGGGGGCAGGGCACTGAAGCTTTCTTT; cdr3_aa: CASSLRSGGQGTEAFF
v_call: TRBV9; j_call: TRBJ1-2; clone_size: -; d_call: -; cdr3_nt: TGTGCCAGCAATACCGGCAGCAACTATGGCTACACCTTC; cdr3_aa: CASNTGSNYGYTF
v_call: TRBV29-1; j_call: TRBJ2-5; clone_size: -; d_call: TRBD2; cdr3_nt: TGCAGCACCGTAGGGACTAGCGGGAGGGGGTACCAAGAGACCCAGTACTTC; cdr3_aa: CSTVGTSGRGYQETQYF
v_call: TRBV5-1; j_call: TRBJ2-5; clone_size: -; d_call: -; cdr3_nt: TGCGCCAGCAGCTTGGTTTTTGCGGGCCCAGGCGAGACCCAGTACTTC; cdr3_aa: CASSLVFAGPGETQYF
v_call: TRBV4-1; j_call: TRBJ2-5; clone_size: -; d_call: -; cdr3_nt: TGCGCCAGCAGCCAATATCCCGGCAGTAGAGAGACCCAGTACTTC; cdr3_aa: CASSQYPGSRETQYF
v_call: TRBV30; j_call: TRBJ2-3; clone_size: -; d_call: TRBD1; cdr3_nt: TGTGCCTGGATGCGCCGGGACAGGGCGACAGATACGCAGTATTTT; cdr3_aa: CAWMRRDRATDTQYF
v_call: TRBV7-9; j_call: TRBJ2-6; clone_size: -; d_call: -; cdr3_nt: TGTGCCAGCAGCTTAGTTGGGGGGCTGGCCAACGTCCTGACTTTC; cdr3_aa: CASSLVGGLANVLTF
v_call: TRBV29-1; j_call: TRBJ2-5; clone_size: -; d_call: TRBD2; cdr3_nt: TGCAGCGTTGAGGCTAGCGGGAGGACCCAGTACTTC; cdr3_aa: CSVEASGRTQYF
v_call: TRBV5-1; j_call: TRBJ2-6; clone_size: -; d_call: -; cdr3_nt: TGCGCCAGCAGCTTCTCGTACGTTTCTGGGGCCAACGTCCTGACTTTC; cdr3_aa: CASSFSYVSGANVLTF
v_call: TRBV2; j_call: TRBJ1-5; clone_size: few; d_call: -; cdr3_nt: TGTGCCAGCACCAGTAGCAATCAGCCCCAGCATTTT; cdr3_aa: CASTSSNQPQHF